Sequencing of this T cell receptor (beta chain) was carried out in a study of early T cells in non-severe SARS-CoV-2 infection. At least ten counts were recorded for this clonotype. TCRdb called the 5' RACE reads again in MiXCR, with one record for every CDR3 protein. The data show around 27,000 distinct CDR3 sequences, 9.5% to 10% seen once. V was clipped by 4 bases and J by 7 bases; unmatched bases: 10. Germline values: CDR1 SGHRS, CDR2 YFSETQ. CDR3 length equals 14 residues. V gene TRBV5-1 combines with J gene TRBJ2-7, with TRBD1 identical over 8 bases. Input material: whole blood. The sequence derives from an adult who was a healthcare worker with PCR-confirmed SARS-CoV-2 infection or an uninfected control (not recorded which). As DNA, the CDR3 is TGCGCCAGCAGCGTCACGGGACAGGAGAGGGAGCAGTACTTC. Amino acid sequence: CASSVTGQEREQYF. The full variable domain, with the rest looked up from reference TRBV5-1 and TRBJ2-7, is KAGVTQTPRYLIKTRGQQVTLSCSPISGHRSVSWYQQTPGQGLQFLFEYFSETQRNKGNFPGRFSGRQFSNSRSEMNVSTLELGDSALYLCASSVTGQEREQYFGPGTRLTVT.